Listed here is a single T cell receptor (beta chain). The antigen remains unidentified. V shed 2 bases, J shed 0 bases, and the junction held 4 bases outside the gene matches. The germline V gene encodes CDR1 SGHRS and CDR2 YFSETQ. This CDR3 is built from 16 residues. Generated by immunoSEQ multiplex PCR, the TCRdb table keeps only in-frame clones and is missing some. The data hold over 100,000 clones, with approximately 83% observed a single time. The sample belongs to a study of cytotoxic CD8 clonotypes in ibrutinib-treated CLL. Study in general: Samples showed on average about 280,000 productive templates and more than 75,000 productive rearrangements.

Regarding the study as a whole: The public clonotypes identified were infrequent and showed contraction or stability on treatment.

The sequence was collected from a human donor with chronic lymphocytic leukemia. Sequencing used PBMCs, obtained after 24 months of ibrutinib treatment. The chain recombines TRBV5-1 with TRBJ1-4, with 7 bases lining up with TRBD1. The CDR3 is CASSLGQGATNEKLFF. In DNA, the CDR3 is TGCGCCAGCAGCTTAGGTCAGGGGGCAACTAATGAAAAACTGTTTTTT.